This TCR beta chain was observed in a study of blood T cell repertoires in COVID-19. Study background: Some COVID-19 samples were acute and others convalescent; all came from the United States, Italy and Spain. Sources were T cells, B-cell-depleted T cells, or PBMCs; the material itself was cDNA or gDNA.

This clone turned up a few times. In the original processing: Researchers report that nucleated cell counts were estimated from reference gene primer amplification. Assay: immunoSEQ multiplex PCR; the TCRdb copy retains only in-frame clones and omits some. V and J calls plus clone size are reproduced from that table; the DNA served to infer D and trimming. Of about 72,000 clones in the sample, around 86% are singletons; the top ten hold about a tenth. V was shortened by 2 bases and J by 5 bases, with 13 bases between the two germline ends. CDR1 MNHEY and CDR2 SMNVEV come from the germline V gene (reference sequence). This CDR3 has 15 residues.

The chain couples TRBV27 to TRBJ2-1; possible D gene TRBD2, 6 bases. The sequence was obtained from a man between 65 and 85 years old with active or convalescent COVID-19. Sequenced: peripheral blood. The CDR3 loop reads CASSLSGPDNNEQFF. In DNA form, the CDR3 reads TGTGCCAGCAGTTTAAGCGGGCCAGACAACAATGAGCAGTTCTTC.